Shown below are 32 T cell receptor beta chains from a single sample sequenced in a study of cytomegalovirus exposure and HLA in healthy donors. The table came from immunoSEQ multiplex PCR; TCRdb's copy has only in-frame clones and leaves some out. The repertoire holds under 80,000 clones, with approximately 95% as singletons. Sequenced: PBMCs. The receptors derive from a woman between 18 and 29 years old in good health and CMV-seronegative.

The rearrangement links TRBV19 to TRBJ2-7; 7 bases agree with TRBD1. V lost 4 bases, J lost 1 base, and 4 bases stayed unmatched. Germline-derived CDR1 and CDR2 are LNHDA and SQIVND (reference sequence). This CDR3 region has 14 residues. The CDR3 DNA reads TGTGCCAGTAGTACCCGACAGGGTTCCTACGAGCAGTACTTC. It is translated as CASSTRQGSYEQYF.

The rearrangement uses TRBV9 and TRBJ2-1; the D is unclear. Germline lookup yields CDR1 SGDLS and CDR2 YYNGEE. Trimming removed 0 bases from V and 2 bases from J, with 9 bases in between. The CDR3 loop spans 15 amino acids. CDR3 DNA sequence: TGTGCCAGCAGCGTAGGGAGTACCCCCTACAATGAGCAGTTCTTC. It encodes CASSVGSTPYNEQFF.

Written as DNA, the CDR3 is TGTGCCAGCAGTAGGGGGACTAGGTCTTACAATGAGCAGTTCTTC. Protein sequence: CASSRGTRSYNEQFF. The chain couples TRBV2 to TRBJ2-1; 8 nucleotides align to TRBD2. The CDR3 contains 15 residues. The V segment lost 5 bases and the J segment 4 bases; nucleotides outside the gene matches: 7. The V gene's germline CDR1 is SNHLY and CDR2 FYNNEI.

The chain uses TRBV15 and TRBJ2-6; D is undetermined. There are 15 residues in the CDR3. Deletions cut 7 bases from V and 0 bases from J, with 10 bases between. The V gene's germline CDR1 is LNHNV and CDR2 YYDKDF (reference sequence). CDR3 sequence reads: CATTFDISGANVLTF. DNA of the CDR3: TGTGCCACCACCTTCGACATCTCTGGGGCCAACGTCCTGACTTTC.

The CDR3 region has the DNA TGTGCCAGCACCTCCCGGGACATAGAGGAAAAACTGTTTTTT. Amino acids: CASTSRDIEEKLFF. V and J are TRBV5-5 and TRBJ1-4; D might be TRBD1 (6 bases). Germline V lookup: CDR1 SGHKS, CDR2 YYEKEE (reference sequence). Trimming cost V 6 bases and J 8 bases, with 17 bases left between them. CDR3 length: 14 amino acids.

The chain links TRBV28 to TRBJ2-4; 8 bases fit TRBD1. With V trimmed by 6 bases and J by 0 bases, 4 bases remained unmatched. CDR3 size: 15 residues. CDR1 is MDHEN and CDR2 is SYDVKM in the germline V gene. The CDR3, as DNA: TGTGCCAGCAGCGGACAGGGATTAGCCAAAAACATTCAGTACTTC. This gives the protein CASSGQGLAKNIQYF.

This chain joins TRBV27 and TRBJ1-6; D not resolved. Trimming removed 3 bases from V and 0 bases from J, with 6 bases in between. Germline V gene sequence: CDR1 MNHEY, CDR2 SMNVEV (reference sequence). CDR3 length: 15 residues. The CDR3 reads CASSFVSSYNSPLHF. In DNA, the CDR3 is TGTGCCAGCAGTTTCGTTAGCTCCTATAATTCACCCCTCCACTTT.

This chain's CDR3 is CSVSGTGGAFTYEQYF. DNA for the CDR3: TGCAGCGTGTCGGGGACAGGGGGCGCCTTTACCTACGAGCAGTACTTC. The chain recombines TRBV29-1 with TRBJ2-7; 12 bases map to TRBD1. With V trimmed by 6 bases and J by 2 bases, 11 bases remained unmatched. Germline lookup yields CDR1 SQVTM and CDR2 ANQGSEA. The CDR3 runs 16 residues.

The chain joins TRBV5-1 to TRBJ2-3, with 7 bases fitting TRBD2. The CDR3 covers 15 residues. J gave up 2 bases and V 0 bases, and 3 bases lay outside the gene matches. CDR1 is SGHRS, CDR2 YFSETQ, per germline. CDR3 in amino acids: CASSLEGLITDTQYF. In DNA form, the CDR3 reads TGCGCCAGCAGCTTGGAGGGACTAATCACAGATACGCAGTATTTT.

V usage is TRBV11-2 and J usage is TRBJ2-2; D gene unclear. The CDR3 is 17 amino acids. V was pared by 2 bases and J by 4 bases, with 17 bases between. Per germline, CDR1 SGHAT and CDR2 FQNNGV. The CDR3, as DNA: TGTGCCAGCAGCTTACGATCCAGCGCCTTTGGCACCGGGGAGCTGTTTTTT. Its translation is CASSLRSSAFGTGELFF. Using reference TRBV11-2 and TRBJ2-2 for the parts outside the CDR3, the full variable domain is EAGVAQSPRYKIIEKRQSVAFWCNPISGHATLYWYQQILGQGPKLLIQFQNNGVVDDSQLPKDRFSAERLKGVDSTLKIQPAKLEDSAVYLCASSLRSSAFGTGELFFGEGSRLTVL.

The chain combines TRBV30 with TRBJ1-2, with 10 bases that match TRBD1. This CDR3 comprises 12 residues. Trimming took 4 bases from V and 7 from J; bases not matched to a gene: 3. Germline assignment: CDR1 GTSNPN and CDR2 SVGIG (reference sequence). Here the CDR3 DNA reads TGTGCCTGGAACTGGGACAGGGGTGGCTACACCTTC. Encoded protein: CAWNWDRGGYTF.

This sequence joins TRBV6-5 and TRBJ2-7; no clear D. This CDR3 is 12 amino acids long. The ends were cut back, 5 bases at V and 9 bases at J, with 14 bases in the middle. The germline gives CDR1 MNHEY, CDR2 SVGAGI. The CDR3 here is CASSQRFLGQYF. In DNA, the CDR3 is TGTGCCAGCAGTCAGCGATTCCTAGGGCAGTACTTC.

The chain links TRBV28 to TRBJ2-7; possible D gene TRBD2, 5 bases. CDR1 and CDR2 (germline): MDHEN, SYDVKM. The CDR3 is made up of 13 amino acids. Trimming stripped 3 bases from V and 3 bases from J, with 9 bases between. The DNA of the CDR3 is TGTGCCAGCAGTTTCGAGGGCGGCTACGAGCAGTACTTC. It yields the protein CASSFEGGYEQYF.

The chain joins TRBV27 to TRBJ1-4, with TRBD1 matching 7 bases. This CDR3 contains 15 residues. Trimming at V came to 6 bases and at J to 8 bases, leaving 12 bases not matched to a gene. Germline CDR1 MNHEY, CDR2 SMNVEV (reference sequence). The CDR3 region has the DNA TGTGCCAGCAGCGAAGACAGGGTGCAGAAGGAAAAACTGTTTTTT. Amino acids: CASSEDRVQKEKLFF.

This chain links TRBV19 with TRBJ2-1; TRBD2 matches 11 bases. Per the germline V gene, CDR1 is LNHDA and CDR2 is SQIVND (reference sequence). The J segment lost 0 bases and the V segment lost 5 bases, leaving 3 bases of the junction unmatched. This CDR3 contains 16 residues. Here the CDR3 DNA reads TGTGCCAGTAGTTCCGGGACTAGCGGCTCCTACAATGAGCAGTTCTTC. Translated: CASSSGTSGSYNEQFF.

This chain links TRBV9 with TRBJ1-5; D not certain. The V gene lost 1 base and the J gene lost 10 bases, with 12 bases spanning the gap. Germline V gene lookup returns CDR1 SGDLS and CDR2 YYNGEE. CDR3 length: 13 residues. The CDR3 spells CASSVRERGPQHF. The DNA for the CDR3 is TGTGCCAGCAGCGTAAGGGAGAGAGGTCCCCAGCATTTT.

The chain couples TRBV7-6 to TRBJ2-6, with D possibly TRBD2 on 5 matching bases. The V and J ends lost 8 bases and 3 bases respectively, with 5 bases between them. In germline, CDR1 is SGHVS, CDR2 FNYEAQ. CDR3 size: 12 residues. The DNA of the CDR3 is TGTGCCAGCGGGAGTGGGGCCAACGTCCTGACTTTC. Protein product: CASGSGANVLTF.

The chain carries TRBV7-8 and TRBJ2-7; D is unresolved. CDR1 SGHVS and CDR2 FQNEAQ come from the germline V gene. Trimming pared 4 bases from V and 6 bases from J, leaving 10 bases between. The length of the CDR3 is 12 residues. Here the CDR3 DNA reads TGTGCCAGCAGCTCACCGGGTTTCGAGCAGTACTTC. As protein: CASSSPGFEQYF.

The V and J genes are TRBV27 and TRBJ2-7, with a tentative D call TRBD1 (5 bases). Between the trimmed V and J ends, which lost 3 bases and 2 bases, there was a span of 14 bases. The CDR3 runs 15 residues. CDR1 is MNHEY, CDR2 SMNVEV, per germline (reference sequence). CDR3 in DNA: TGTGCCAGCAGTTTTATTGGTGACAGAGCCTACGAGCAGTACTTC. Translating it yields CASSFIGDRAYEQYF.

The rearrangement links TRBV5-1 to TRBJ2-2; 7 bases are a match to TRBD1. The CDR3 is 16 residues long. Losses at the gene ends were 6 bases for V and 6 bases for J; bases not matched to a gene: 14. Germline CDR1 and CDR2: SGHRS and YFSETQ. CDR3 amino acids: CASNPLEGQLSGELFF. CDR3 coding DNA: TGCGCCAGCAACCCCCTAGAGGGACAGTTATCCGGGGAGCTGTTTTTT. Using reference TRBV5-1 and TRBJ2-2 for the parts outside the CDR3, the full variable domain is KAGVTQTPRYLIKTRGQQVTLSCSPISGHRSVSWYQQTPGQGLQFLFEYFSETQRNKGNFPGRFSGRQFSNSRSEMNVSTLELGDSALYLCASNPLEGQLSGELFFGEGSRLTVL.

A remark on this clone: At one end, the junction sequence differs from germline, possibly due to a read error. This sequence joins TRBV7-7 and TRBJ2-2; the D is unclear. In germline, CDR1 is SSHAT, CDR2 FNYEAQ (reference sequence). This CDR3 contains 13 residues. The CDR3 loop reads CASSLVSNGELFF. The CDR3 DNA follows: TGTGCTAGCAGCTTAGTGTCTAACGGGGAGCTGTTTTTT.

There are a few counts of this clone. V gene TRBV6-1 combines with J gene TRBJ2-3; 7 positions match TRBD2. V dropped 7 bases and J dropped 2; count of bases not matched to a gene: 6. Germline V gene sequence: CDR1 MNHNS, CDR2 SASEGT. This CDR3 has 14 amino acids. The chain's CDR3 is CASTGGSDTDTQYF. CDR3 nucleotides: TGTGCCAGCACCGGCGGGAGCGACACAGATACGCAGTATTTT.

V is TRBV6-1 and J is TRBJ2-7; maybe TRBD1 (5 bases). From germline, CDR1 is MNHNS and CDR2 SASEGT. V lost 7 bases to trimming and J lost 2 bases, with 18 bases between them. The CDR3 is 15 residues long. Written as DNA, the CDR3 is TGTGCCAGCACCAGGGTTCTGGGCCCCACCTACGAGCAGTACTTC. This codes for CASTRVLGPTYEQYF.

The V and J genes are TRBV6-1 and TRBJ2-7, with 9 bases lining up with TRBD1. CDR3 size: 15 residues. Losses at the gene ends were 4 bases for V and 1 base for J; bases not matched to a gene: 5. CDR1 MNHNS and CDR2 SASEGT come from the germline V gene. The CDR3 is CASSVGQGTSYEQYF. The CDR3 DNA reads as TGTGCCAGCAGTGTCGGACAGGGGACTTCCTACGAGCAGTACTTC.

V is TRBV15 and J is TRBJ2-7, with D possibly matching TRBD1 (5 bases). V lost 0 bases and J 6 bases, leaving 15 bases between the germline ends. Germline CDR1 is LNHNV and CDR2 is YYDKDF (reference sequence). The CDR3 is 15 residues long. The CDR3 spells CATSRDRRAPGEQYF. In nucleotides, the CDR3 is TGTGCCACCAGCAGAGATCGCAGGGCCCCGGGCGAGCAGTACTTC.

The rearrangement uses TRBV4-2 and TRBJ1-5, with a tentative D call TRBD1 (6 bases). V was clipped by 5 bases and J by 6 bases, with 14 bases between them. This CDR3 region has 14 residues. From germline, CDR1 is LGHNA and CDR2 YNFKEQ. In DNA form, the CDR3 reads TGTGCCAGCAGCACCCGGCAGGGGAGTCAGCCCCAGCATTTT. Translated: CASSTRQGSQPQHF.

This chain joins TRBV14 and TRBJ2-1; D gene unclear. From germline, CDR1 is SGHDN and CDR2 FVKESK. V lost 4 bases, J lost 7 bases, and 14 bases lay in between. This CDR3 comprises 14 residues. The CDR3 nucleotides read TGTGCCAGCAGCCTCCCCGGATGGGCGAATGAGCAGTTCTTC. It yields the protein CASSLPGWANEQFF.

V and J are TRBV19 and TRBJ2-7; 7 nucleotides line up with TRBD1. CDR1 and CDR2 from the germline V gene are LNHDA and SQIVND (reference sequence). V lost 7 bases to trimming and J lost 0 bases; unmatched junction nucleotides: 6. This CDR3 region has 14 residues. The CDR3: CASTPTGSSYEQYF. The DNA of the CDR3 is TGTGCCAGTACTCCGACAGGGAGCTCCTACGAGCAGTACTTC. The full variable domain, rest sourced from reference TRBV19 and TRBJ2-7, is DGGITQSPKYLFRKEGQNVTLSCEQNLNHDAMYWYRQDPGQGLRLIYYSQIVNDFQKGDIAEGYSVSREKKESFPLTVTSAQKNPTAFYLCASTPTGSSYEQYFGPGTRLTVT.

The rearrangement uses TRBV18 and TRBJ2-1; D possibly corresponds to TRBD1 (5 bases). This CDR3 contains 16 residues. Germline assignment: CDR1 KGHSH and CDR2 LQKENI. V lost 6 bases and J lost 0, with 15 bases in between. CDR3 sequence: CASSPQGISSYNEQFF. CDR3 coding DNA: TGTGCCAGCTCCCCCCAGGGTATAAGCTCCTACAATGAGCAGTTCTTC.

V usage is TRBV30 and J usage is TRBJ1-1; 8 bases fit TRBD1. The CDR3 runs 15 residues. J was trimmed by 6 bases and V by 1 base; bases with no gene match: 10. Germline V gene sequence: CDR1 GTSNPN, CDR2 SVGIG (reference sequence). The CDR3 bases are TGTGCCTGGAGTGGGCCGGGACAGGTCTTCCCTGAAGCTTTCTTT. This gives the protein CAWSGPGQVFPEAFF.

The table lists this clone with a count of one. The J gene is TRBJ2-3, the V gene TRBV5-1; D is perhaps TRBD2 (6 bases). V gave up 3 bases and J gave up 0 bases, with 11 bases separating them. The CDR3 contains 15 residues. Germline V CDR1 and CDR2: SGHRS, YFSETQ. CDR3 sequence reads: CASSSDYKSTDTQYF. Written as DNA, the CDR3 is TGCGCCAGCAGCTCGGACTATAAAAGCACAGATACGCAGTATTTT.

The chain couples TRBV6-5 to TRBJ1-2; D unclear. Trimming took off 3 bases at V and 3 bases at J, with 11 bases between the two ends. Germline V gives CDR1 MNHEY, CDR2 SVGAGI. CDR3 length: 14 residues. CDR3 residues: CASSYDNRYYGYTF. CDR3 DNA: TGTGCCAGCAGTTATGACAACCGATACTATGGCTACACCTTC.